This T cell receptor (beta chain) was captured in a study of post-analysis software for immune sequencing data. At the level of the study: The study covered relapsing-remitting, secondary progressive and progressive-relapsing courses of multiple sclerosis.

Unique molecular identifiers tagged the TCR beta cDNA libraries. Input populations of roughly 0.95 to 10 million T cells gave rise to about 480,000 cDNA molecules. TCRdb reanalysed the PCR reads using MiXCR and keeps one entry per CDR3 protein. The table includes roughly 650,000 distinct CDR3 sequences, about 60% detected once. Concerning this clonotype: Its antigen is unidentified.

The V and J ends lost 1 base and 5 bases, in that order; junction bases with no gene match: 4. The CDR3 loop spans 15 amino acids. Overall study findings and caveats: The authors found that F measure strongly co-clustered same-batch samples. Controls had significantly higher normalized Chao1 diversity than multiple sclerosis patients. Patients used about 5 TRBV segments, including TRBV5-6, TRBV5-1 and TRBV20-1, more often than controls.

This receptor was obtained from a girl aged 2-10 years with multiple sclerosis. J is TRBJ1-5 and V is TRBV12-3 or TRBV12-4; 8 bases agree with TRBD1. The sample was blood. DNA for the CDR3: TGTGCCAGCAGTTTAGGGACAGGGAAATATCAGCCCCAGCATTTT. It codes for CASSLGTGKYQPQHF.